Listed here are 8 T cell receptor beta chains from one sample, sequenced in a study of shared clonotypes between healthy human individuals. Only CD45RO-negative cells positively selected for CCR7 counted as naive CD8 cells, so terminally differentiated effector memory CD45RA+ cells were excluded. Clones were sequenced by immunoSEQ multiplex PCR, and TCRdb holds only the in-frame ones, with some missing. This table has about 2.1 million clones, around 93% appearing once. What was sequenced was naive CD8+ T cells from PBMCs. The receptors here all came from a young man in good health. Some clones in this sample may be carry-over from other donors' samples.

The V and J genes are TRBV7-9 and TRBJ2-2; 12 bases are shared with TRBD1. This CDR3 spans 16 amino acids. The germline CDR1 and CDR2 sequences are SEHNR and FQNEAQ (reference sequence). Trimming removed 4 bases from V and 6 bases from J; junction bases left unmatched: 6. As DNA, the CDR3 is TGTGCCAGCAGCTCCCGGGACAGGGGGCTGTCCGGGGAGCTGTTTTTT. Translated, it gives CASSSRDRGLSGELFF.

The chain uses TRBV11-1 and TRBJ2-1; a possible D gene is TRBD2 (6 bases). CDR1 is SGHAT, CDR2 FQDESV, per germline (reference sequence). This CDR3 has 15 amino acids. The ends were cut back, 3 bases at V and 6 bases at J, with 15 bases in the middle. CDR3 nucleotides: TGTGCCAGCAGCTTTCGGGAGCGGGTTCGCAATGAGCAGTTCTTC. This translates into CASSFRERVRNEQFF.

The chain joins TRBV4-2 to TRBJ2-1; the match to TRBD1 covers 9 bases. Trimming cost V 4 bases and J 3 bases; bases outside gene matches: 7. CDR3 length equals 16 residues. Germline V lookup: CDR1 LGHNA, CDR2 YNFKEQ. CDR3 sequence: CASSLLGQGLYNEQFF. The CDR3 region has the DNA TGTGCCAGCAGCCTTTTGGGACAGGGCCTCTACAATGAGCAGTTCTTC.

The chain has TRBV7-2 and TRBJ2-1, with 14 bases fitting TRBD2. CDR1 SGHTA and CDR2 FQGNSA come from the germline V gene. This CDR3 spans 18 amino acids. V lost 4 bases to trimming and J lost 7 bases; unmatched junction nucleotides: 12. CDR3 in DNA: TGTGCCAGCAGCTCGCGACTAGCGGGAGGGGTAGTTTTGAATGAGCAGTTCTTC. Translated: CASSSRLAGGVVLNEQFF.

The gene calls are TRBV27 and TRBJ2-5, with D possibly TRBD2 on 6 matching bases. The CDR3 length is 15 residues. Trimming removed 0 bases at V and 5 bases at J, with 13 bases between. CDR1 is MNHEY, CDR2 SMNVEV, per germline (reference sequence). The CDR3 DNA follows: TGTGCCAGCAGTTTATCAAGGGGACTTTTGGAGACCCAGTACTTC. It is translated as CASSLSRGLLETQYF.

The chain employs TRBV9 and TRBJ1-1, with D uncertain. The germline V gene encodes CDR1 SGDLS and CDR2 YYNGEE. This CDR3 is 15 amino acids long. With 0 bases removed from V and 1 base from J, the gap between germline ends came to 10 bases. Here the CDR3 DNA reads TGTGCCAGCAGCGTAGTCCCTGGCAGGAACACTGAAGCTTTCTTT. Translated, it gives CASSVVPGRNTEAFF.

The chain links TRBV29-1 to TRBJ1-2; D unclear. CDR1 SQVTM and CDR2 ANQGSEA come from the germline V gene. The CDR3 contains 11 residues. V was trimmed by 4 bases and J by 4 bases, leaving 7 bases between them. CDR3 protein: CSVADAYGYTF. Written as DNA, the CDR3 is TGCAGCGTTGCTGACGCCTATGGCTACACCTTC.

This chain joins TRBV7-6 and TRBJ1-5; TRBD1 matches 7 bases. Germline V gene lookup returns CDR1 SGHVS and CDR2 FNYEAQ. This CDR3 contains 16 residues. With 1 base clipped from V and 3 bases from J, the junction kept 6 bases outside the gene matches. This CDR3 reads CASSLEDRSYNQPQHF. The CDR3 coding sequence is TGTGCCAGCAGCTTAGAGGACAGGTCCTACAATCAGCCCCAGCATTTT.